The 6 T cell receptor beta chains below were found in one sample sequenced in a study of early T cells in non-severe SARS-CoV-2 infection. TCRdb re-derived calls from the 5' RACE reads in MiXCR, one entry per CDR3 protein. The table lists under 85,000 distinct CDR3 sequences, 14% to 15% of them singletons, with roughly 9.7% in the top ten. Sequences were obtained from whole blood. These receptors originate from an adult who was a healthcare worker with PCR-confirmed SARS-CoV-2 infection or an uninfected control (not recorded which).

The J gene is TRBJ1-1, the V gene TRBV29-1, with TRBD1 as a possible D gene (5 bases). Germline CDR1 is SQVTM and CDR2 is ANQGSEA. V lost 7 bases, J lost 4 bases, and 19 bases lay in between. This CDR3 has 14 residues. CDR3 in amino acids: CSAGEGAGPTEAFF. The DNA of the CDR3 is TGCAGCGCCGGCGAAGGGGCCGGGCCCACTGAAGCTTTCTTT.

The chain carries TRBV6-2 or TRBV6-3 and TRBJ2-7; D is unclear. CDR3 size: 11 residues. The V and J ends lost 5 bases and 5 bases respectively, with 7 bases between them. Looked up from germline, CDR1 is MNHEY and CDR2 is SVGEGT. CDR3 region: CASSLLDEQYF. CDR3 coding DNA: TGTGCCAGCAGTCTCCTGGACGAGCAGTACTTC.

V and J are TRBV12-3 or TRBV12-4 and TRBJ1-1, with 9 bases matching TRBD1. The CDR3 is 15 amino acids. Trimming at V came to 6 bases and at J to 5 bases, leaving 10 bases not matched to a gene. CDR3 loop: CASRLIQGAVTEAFF. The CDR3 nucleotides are TGTGCCAGCAGACTAATACAGGGGGCAGTAACTGAAGCTTTCTTT.

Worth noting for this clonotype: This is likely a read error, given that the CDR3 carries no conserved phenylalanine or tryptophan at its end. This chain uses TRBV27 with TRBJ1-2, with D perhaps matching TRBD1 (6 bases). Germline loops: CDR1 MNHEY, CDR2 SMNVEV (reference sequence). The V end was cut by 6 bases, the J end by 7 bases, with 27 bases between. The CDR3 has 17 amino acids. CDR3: CASSPPDLTGSFSGYTY. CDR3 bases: TGTGCCAGCAGCCCCCCCGACCTGACAGGCTCGTTCAGTGGCTACACCTAC.

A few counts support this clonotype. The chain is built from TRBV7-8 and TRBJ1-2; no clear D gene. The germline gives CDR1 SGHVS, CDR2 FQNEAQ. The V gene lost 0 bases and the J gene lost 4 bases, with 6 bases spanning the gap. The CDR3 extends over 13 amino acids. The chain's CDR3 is CASSLAAFYGYTF. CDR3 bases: TGTGCCAGCAGCTTAGCGGCATTCTATGGCTACACCTTC.

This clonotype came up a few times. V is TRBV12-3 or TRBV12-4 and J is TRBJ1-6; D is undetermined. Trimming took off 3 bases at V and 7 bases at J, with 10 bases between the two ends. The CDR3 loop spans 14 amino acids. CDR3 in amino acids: CASSFKTANSPLHF. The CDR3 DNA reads TGTGCCAGCAGTTTTAAAACGGCAAATTCACCCCTCCACTTT.